This T cell receptor beta chain was identified in a study of T-cell memory formation after mild COVID-19. Study-level points and caveats: Within pre-infection memory, some responding clones were found, suggesting cross-reactive memory joined. Contracting CD4+ clones lay largely in CM and EM, with CD8+ ones residing in EMRA. Clones that got smaller from day 15 to 85 had even CD4/CD8, while clones growing later tipped toward CD4+.

After 5'RACE with constant-segment primers, TCR alpha and TCR beta cDNA libraries carrying sample barcodes and UMIs were obtained. TCRdb fed the 5' RACE reads into MiXCR, producing one record per CDR3 protein. The data contain 58,000 or so distinct CDR3 sequences, approximately 30% of them singletons. The CDR3 is 16 residues long. The V end was cut by 1 base, the J end by 4 bases, with 11 bases between. Germline lookup yields CDR1 LGHNA and CDR2 YSLEER. This clonotype was recorded at least ten times. Its antigen is currently unknown. This clonotype was sampled from a man in his late teens or twenties who had mild COVID-19 (a few samples of this study predate the infection). Cell type and time point are not known. The genes are TRBV4-3 and TRBJ2-6; D perhaps matches TRBD2 (5 bases). The sample taken for sequencing was PBMCs or a T cell subset sorted from them (not recorded which). The CDR3 DNA reads TGCGCCAGCAGCCAAGTGAGGGAAACAGGGGCCAACGTCCTGACTTTC. Its protein is CASSQVRETGANVLTF.